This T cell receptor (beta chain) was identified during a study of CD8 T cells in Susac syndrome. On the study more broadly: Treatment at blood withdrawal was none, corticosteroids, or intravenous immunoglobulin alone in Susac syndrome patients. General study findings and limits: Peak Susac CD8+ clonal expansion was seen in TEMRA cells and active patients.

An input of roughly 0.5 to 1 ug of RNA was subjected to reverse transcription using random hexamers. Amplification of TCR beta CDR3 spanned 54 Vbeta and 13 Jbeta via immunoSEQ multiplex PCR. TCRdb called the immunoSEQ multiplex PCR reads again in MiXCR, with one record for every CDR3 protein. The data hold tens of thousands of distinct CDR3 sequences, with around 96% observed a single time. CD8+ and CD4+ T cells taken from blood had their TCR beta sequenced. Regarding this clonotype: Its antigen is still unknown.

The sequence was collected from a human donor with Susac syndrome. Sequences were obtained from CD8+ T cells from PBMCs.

CDR3 sequence (DNA): TGCGCCAGCAGCCATGAAACAGGGGGGGGCGGCTACACCTTC. Translation gives CASSHETGGGGYTF. The rearrangement joins TRBV4-3 to TRBJ1-2; TRBD1 matches at 8 bases. V lost 3 bases to trimming and J lost 8 bases; unmatched junction nucleotides: 8. This CDR3 has 14 residues. Looked up from germline, CDR1 is LGHNA and CDR2 is YSLEER.